This T cell receptor beta chain was observed in a study of cytomegalovirus exposure and HLA in healthy donors (dated by TCRdb to the late 2010s). Background on the whole study: According to a later analysis, one platform produced both the 100 to 150 validation repertoires and the roughly 660 repertoires of the first cohort. The study was designed to test whether signatures of past pathogen exposure could be identified by cataloging public T cell receptors. Besides the first cohort of hundreds of subjects, a separate validation cohort made up of roughly 120 different subjects was used. The study combined high-throughput TCR immunosequencing, statistical association of individual TCRs with disease status, and machine learning to predict cytomegalovirus infection status.

The donors were included in the validation cohort of approximately 120 subjects, a group kept apart from the roughly 610-subject first cohort. The CDR3 starts with the cysteine, ends with the phenylalanine, and has 18 residues. Only CDR3 DNA is held: 54 bases, read in frame from base 1. The germline V gene specifies SNHLY as CDR1 and FYNNEI as CDR2. V is pruned by 8 bases and J by 4 bases, leaving 14 bases of the junction without a gene match. This clone was picked up one time. Its antigen is still unknown. The record has no base qualities; no much larger clone is one base away. The protocol used for the library was the immunoSEQ multiplex PCR assay. Regarding the original processing steps: A statistical classification framework was built to diagnose cytomegalovirus status from the catalog of TCR beta chain sequences. Sourced from immuneACCESS, this table was stored by TCRdb with only in-frame sequences that have V and J called. A share of the clones is absent; for the studies checked, an unresolved V gene accounts for under half, and the remainder has no known explanation. The D gene and trimming were derived from the DNA, and the V and J assignments and clone size from that table. In all, the sample holds over 150,000 clones, and roughly 89% of those were seen once. Roughly 3% of the sample lies in the top ten.

Paper-wide results and their limitations: It was suggested by the authors that the approach could potentially be generalized to other disease states and immunological phenotypes. In the study, about 150 TCR beta chains were listed as associated with cytomegalovirus. Cytomegalovirus status was reported to be diagnosed by the classifier with high specificity and sensitivity in both the original and validation cohorts. Most TCR sequences were observed very rarely across donors, whereas some public TCRs were present in many individuals. In vitro tests confirmed that three of the cytomegalovirus-associated TCR beta chains recognize cytomegalovirus antigens. Of the cluster scores, 90% to 95% were above 0 in a later analysis, which found that TCRs clustered in the first cohort also tended to co-occur in the 95 to 150 validation repertoires. All 130 or so repertoires were used to score co-occurrence in the validation cohort in a later analysis, because that analysis had no HLA typing for the cohort.

In this chain, TRBV2 is recombined with TRBJ2-5, and TRBD2 aligns with 15 junction nucleotides. The clonotype originates from a woman between 18 and 30 years old in good health and CMV-seropositive. The sequenced sample was PBMCs. The CDR3 reads as follows: CASHHRTSGRAVGETQYF. The bases read TGTGCCAGCCATCATCGGACTAGCGGGAGGGCCGTTGGAGAGACCCAGTACTTC.